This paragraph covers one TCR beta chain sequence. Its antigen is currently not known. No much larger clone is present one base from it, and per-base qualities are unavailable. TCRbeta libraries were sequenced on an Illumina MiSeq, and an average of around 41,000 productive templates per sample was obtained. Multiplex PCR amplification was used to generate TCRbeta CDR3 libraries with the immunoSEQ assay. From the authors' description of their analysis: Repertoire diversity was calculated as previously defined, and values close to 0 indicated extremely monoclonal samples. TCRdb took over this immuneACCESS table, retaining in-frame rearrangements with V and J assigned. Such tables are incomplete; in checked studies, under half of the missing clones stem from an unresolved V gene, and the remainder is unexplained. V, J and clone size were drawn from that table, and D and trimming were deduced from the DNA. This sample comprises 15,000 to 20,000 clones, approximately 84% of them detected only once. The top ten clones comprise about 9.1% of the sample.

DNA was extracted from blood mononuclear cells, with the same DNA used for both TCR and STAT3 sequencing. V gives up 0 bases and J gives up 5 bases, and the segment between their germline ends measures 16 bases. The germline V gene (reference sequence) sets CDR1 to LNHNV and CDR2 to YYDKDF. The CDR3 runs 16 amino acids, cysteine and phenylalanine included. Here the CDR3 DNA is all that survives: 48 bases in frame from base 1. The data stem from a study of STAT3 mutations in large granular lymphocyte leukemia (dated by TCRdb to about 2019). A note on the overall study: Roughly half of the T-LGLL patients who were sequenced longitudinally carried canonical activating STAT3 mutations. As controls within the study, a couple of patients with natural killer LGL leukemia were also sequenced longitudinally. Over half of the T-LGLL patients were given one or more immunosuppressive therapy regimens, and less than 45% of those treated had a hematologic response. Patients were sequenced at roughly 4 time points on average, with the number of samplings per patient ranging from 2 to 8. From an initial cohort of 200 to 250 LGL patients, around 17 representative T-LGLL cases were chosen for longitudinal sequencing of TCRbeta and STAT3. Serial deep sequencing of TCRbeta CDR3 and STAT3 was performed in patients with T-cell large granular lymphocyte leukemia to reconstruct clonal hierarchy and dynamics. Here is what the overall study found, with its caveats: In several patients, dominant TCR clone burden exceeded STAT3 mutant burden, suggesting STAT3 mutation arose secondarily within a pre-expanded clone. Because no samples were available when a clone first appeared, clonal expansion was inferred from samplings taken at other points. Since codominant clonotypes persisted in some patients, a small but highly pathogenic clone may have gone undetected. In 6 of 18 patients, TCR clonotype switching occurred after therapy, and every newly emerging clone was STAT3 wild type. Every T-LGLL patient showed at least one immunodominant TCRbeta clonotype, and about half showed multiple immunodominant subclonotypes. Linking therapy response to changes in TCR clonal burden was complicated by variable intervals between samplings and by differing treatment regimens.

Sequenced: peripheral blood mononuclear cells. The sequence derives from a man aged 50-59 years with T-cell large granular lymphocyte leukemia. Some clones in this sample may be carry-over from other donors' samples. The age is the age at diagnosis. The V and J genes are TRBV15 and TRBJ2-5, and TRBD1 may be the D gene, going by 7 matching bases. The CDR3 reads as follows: CATSRDGGTVTETQYF. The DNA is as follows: TGTGCCACCAGCAGAGATGGAGGGACAGTAACGGAGACCCAGTACTTC.